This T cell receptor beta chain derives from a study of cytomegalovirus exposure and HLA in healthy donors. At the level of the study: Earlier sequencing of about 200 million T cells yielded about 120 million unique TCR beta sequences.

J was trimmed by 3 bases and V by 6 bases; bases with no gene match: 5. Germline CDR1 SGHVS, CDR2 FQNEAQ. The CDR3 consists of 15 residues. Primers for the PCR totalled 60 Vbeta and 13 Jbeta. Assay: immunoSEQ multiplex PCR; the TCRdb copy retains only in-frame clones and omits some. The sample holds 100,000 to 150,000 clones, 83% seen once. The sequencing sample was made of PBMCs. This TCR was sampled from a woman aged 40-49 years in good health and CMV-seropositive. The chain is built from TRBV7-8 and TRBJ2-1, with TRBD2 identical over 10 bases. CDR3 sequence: CASSLAGVVYNEQFF. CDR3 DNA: TGTGCCAGCAGTCTAGCGGGAGTGGTCTACAATGAGCAGTTCTTC.